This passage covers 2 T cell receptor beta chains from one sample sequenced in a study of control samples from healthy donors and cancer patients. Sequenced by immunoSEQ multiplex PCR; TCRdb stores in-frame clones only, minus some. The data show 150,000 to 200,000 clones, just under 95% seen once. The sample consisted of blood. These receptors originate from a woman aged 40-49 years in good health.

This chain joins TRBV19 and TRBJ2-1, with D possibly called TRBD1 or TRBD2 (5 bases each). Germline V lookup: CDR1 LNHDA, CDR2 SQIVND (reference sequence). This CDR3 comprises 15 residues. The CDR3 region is CATATPGRTRGEQFF. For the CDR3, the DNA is TGTGCTACAGCTACTCCGGGACGAACCCGGGGTGAGCAGTTCTTC.

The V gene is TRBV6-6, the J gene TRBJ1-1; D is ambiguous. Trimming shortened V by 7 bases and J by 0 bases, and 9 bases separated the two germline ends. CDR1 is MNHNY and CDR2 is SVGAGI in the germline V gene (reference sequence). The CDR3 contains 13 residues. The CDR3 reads CASMVNMNTEAFF. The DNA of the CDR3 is TGTGCCAGCATGGTAAACATGAACACTGAAGCTTTCTTT.